These 4 T cell receptor beta chains were sequenced from one sample in a study of monozygotic twins with inflammatory bowel disease. TCRdb re-called the 5' RACE reads; one entry per CDR3 protein, DNA not given. The sample table includes around 200,000 distinct CDR3 sequences. Input material: blood. The source of these receptors is a human donor with ulcerative colitis or Crohn's disease, or a healthy co-twin of an affected twin (not recorded which).

The rearrangement joins TRBV5-1 to TRBJ1-2; TCRdb selects TRBD1, and the lack of DNA leaves this call unchecked. The CDR3 spans 15 residues. Germline CDR1 and CDR2: SGHRS and YFSETQ. The CDR3 here is CASSLGHEGGTGGSF.

The J gene is TRBJ1-4, the V gene TRBV7-2; no DNA is available, so the TRBD1 call from TCRdb remains unchecked. Per the germline V gene, CDR1 is SGHTA and CDR2 is FQGNSA. The CDR3 runs to 15 residues. This chain's CDR3 is CASSSTGVGDEKLFF.

The gene calls are TRBV7-7 and TRBJ2-3; TCRdb selects TRBD1, and the lack of DNA leaves this call unchecked. Germline V CDR1 and CDR2: SSHAT, FNYEAQ (reference sequence). The CDR3 runs to 16 residues. CDR3 loop: CASSRGTGGLVDTQYF.

The chain employs TRBV5-1 and TRBJ2-1; TCRdb outputs TRBD1, but without DNA this stays unchecked. Germline V gene sequence: CDR1 SGHRS, CDR2 YFSETQ. CDR3 length: 13 residues. The CDR3 sequence is CASSTDSRVGQFF. Drawing the rest from reference TRBV5-1 and TRBJ2-1, the complete variable domain is KAGVTQTPRYLIKTRGQQVTLSCSPISGHRSVSWYQQTPGQGLQFLFEYFSETQRNKGNFPGRFSGRQFSNSRSEMNVSTLELGDSALYLCASSTDSRVGQFFGPGTRLTVL.